This T cell receptor beta chain was obtained from a study of blood T cell repertoires in COVID-19. About the study: From T cells, B-cell-depleted T cells, or PBMCs came the material, which was cDNA or gDNA.

The CDR3 is 14 residues long. Assay used: immunoSEQ multiplex PCR; TCRdb lists only in-frame clones, some missing. The sample holds 350,000 to 400,000 clones, 85% to 90% seen once. The chain recombines TRBV21-1 with TRBJ2-1; the D call of TRBD2 is as the table states it, not checked on the DNA. TRBV21-1 is flagged as a pseudogene. Sequencing was done on a sample of PBMCs or T cells enriched from blood (not recorded which). This sequence originates from a woman aged 25 to 39 who had recovered from COVID-19. CDR3 in amino acids: CASSNRGLWDEQFF. The CDR3 bases are TGTGCCAGCAGCAACCGGGGTCTATGGGATGAGCAGTTCTTC.